Sequencing of this T cell receptor (beta chain) was carried out in a study of blood T cell repertoires in COVID-19. The wider study: COVID-19 samples collected from the United States, Italy and Spain covered acute and convalescent phases. Sample material is recorded as cDNA or gDNA derived from T cells, B-cell-depleted T cells, or PBMCs.

In the authors' workflow: Estimation of nucleated cell counts relied on the amplification of reference gene primers. Clones were sequenced by immunoSEQ multiplex PCR, and TCRdb holds only the in-frame ones, with some missing. That table is the source of V, J and clone size, and D and trimming were worked out from the DNA. The repertoire has around 180,000 clones, approximately 83% of them found once; the top ten carry roughly 3.5%. In germline, CDR1 is DFQATT, CDR2 SNEGSKA (reference sequence). V shed 3 bases, J shed 1 base, and the junction held 5 bases outside the gene matches. The CDR3 runs 15 residues.

The V and J genes are TRBV20-1 and TRBJ2-3, with 9 bases identical to TRBD2. Sequences were obtained from peripheral blood. This receptor was obtained from a man in his sixties with acute or convalescent COVID-19. The CDR3 sequence: CSASIRLAGTDTQYF. CDR3 bases: TGCAGTGCTAGTATCCGACTAGCGGGCACAGATACGCAGTATTTT.